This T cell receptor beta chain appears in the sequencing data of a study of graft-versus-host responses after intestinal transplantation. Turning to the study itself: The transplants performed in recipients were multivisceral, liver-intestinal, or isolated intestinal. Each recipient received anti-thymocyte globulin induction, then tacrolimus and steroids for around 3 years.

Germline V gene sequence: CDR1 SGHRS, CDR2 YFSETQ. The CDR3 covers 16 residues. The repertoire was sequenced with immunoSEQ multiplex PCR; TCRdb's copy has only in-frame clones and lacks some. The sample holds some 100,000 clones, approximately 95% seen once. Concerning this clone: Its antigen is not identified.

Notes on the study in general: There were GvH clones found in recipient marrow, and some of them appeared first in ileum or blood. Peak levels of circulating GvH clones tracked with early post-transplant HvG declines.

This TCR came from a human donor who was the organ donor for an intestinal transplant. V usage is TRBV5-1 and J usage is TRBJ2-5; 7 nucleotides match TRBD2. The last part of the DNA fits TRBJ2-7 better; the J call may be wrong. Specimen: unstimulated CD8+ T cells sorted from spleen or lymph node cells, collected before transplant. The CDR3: CASSTATGGGPYEQYF. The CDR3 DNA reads TGCGCCAGCAGCACGGCCACGGGCGGGGGACCCTACGAGCAGTACTTC.